The 8 T cell receptor beta chains reported below all come from one sample, sequenced in a study of beta chain features in type 1 diabetes. Investigators reverse transcribed all isolated RNA, so they sequenced expressed TCRB transcripts. Sequencing was performed with immunoSEQ multiplex PCR; in TCRdb, only in-frame clones are kept and a portion is missing. Counted here are around 56,000 clones, about 50% occurring once; the ten biggest clones make up about 2.4%. The antigens these receptors bind are not known. Study-wide results and caveats: TCRB CDR3s were moderately but significantly shorter in Type 1 diabetes patients in all four CD4+ subsets.

The sample comprised Tregs from blood. These receptors came from a woman aged 35 to 49 with type 1 diabetes.

This clone has only one observation. This CDR3 is CSVDSYGYTF. The CDR3, as DNA: TGCAGCGTTGACTCCTATGGCTACACCTTC. V usage is TRBV29-1 and J usage is TRBJ1-2; D gene uncertain. Germline V gene data show CDR1 as SQVTM and CDR2 as ANQGSEA. CDR3 length: 10 residues. Trimming cost V 3 bases and J 4 bases, with 3 bases left between them. The full variable domain, its missing parts supplied by reference TRBV29-1 and TRBJ1-2, is SAVISQKPSRDICQRGTSLTIQCQVDSQVTMMFWYRQQPGQSLTLIATANQGSEATYESGFVIDKFPISRPNLTFSTLTVSNMSPEDSSIYLCSVDSYGYTFGSGTRLTVV.

V gene TRBV7-9 combines with J gene TRBJ2-3; TRBD2 matches at 12 bases. The V gene end was trimmed by 5 bases and the J gene end by 2 bases; junction bases not matched to a gene: 11. The CDR3 has 18 residues. The germline V gene encodes CDR1 SEHNR and CDR2 FQNEAQ (reference sequence). The chain's CDR3 is CASSPHRLAGGFTDTQYF. CDR3 DNA: TGTGCCAGCAGCCCCCACCGTCTAGCGGGAGGGTTCACAGATACGCAGTATTTT.

The genes are TRBV28 and TRBJ2-5; D is ambiguous. Trimming removed 5 bases from V and 5 bases from J, with 9 bases in between. The CDR3 consists of 12 residues. Germline V CDR1 and CDR2: MDHEN, SYDVKM. The CDR3 nucleotides are TGTGCCAGCAGTACAGAGTTTGAGACCCAGTACTTC. This encodes CASSTEFETQYF.

The chain joins TRBV28 to TRBJ1-5, with 9 bases identical to TRBD1. The CDR3 sequence is 14 residues long. Germline V gene lookup returns CDR1 MDHEN and CDR2 SYDVKM. The V gene end was trimmed by 2 bases and the J gene end by 5 bases; junction bases not matched to a gene: 1. CDR3 DNA: TGTGCCAGCAGTTTAGGACAGGGGCATCAGCCCCAGCATTTT. This gives the protein CASSLGQGHQPQHF.

The chain has TRBV18 and TRBJ1-2, with TRBD1 matching 7 bases. From germline, CDR1 is KGHSH and CDR2 LQKENI. The CDR3 runs 14 residues. Trimming removed 3 bases from V and 7 bases from J; junction bases left unmatched: 8. Written as DNA, the CDR3 is TGTGCCAGCTCACCCTCTTCAGGGGGAGGTGGCTACACCTTC. Protein product: CASSPSSGGGGYTF.

V is TRBV28 and J is TRBJ1-6, with D tentatively TRBD1 (6 bases). This CDR3 spans 15 amino acids. Germline lookup yields CDR1 MDHEN and CDR2 SYDVKM. The V and J ends lost 7 bases and 9 bases respectively, with 19 bases between them. CDR3 nucleotide sequence: TGTGCCAGCATTTGGGGAACAGGGTCGGGTTCACCCCTCCACTTT. It codes for CASIWGTGSGSPLHF.

Here the CDR3 reads CASSLAFPGLIMNTEAFF. CDR3 nucleotides: TGTGCCAGCAGCTTAGCTTTTCCGGGACTGATCATGAACACTGAAGCTTTCTTT. The gene calls are TRBV7-2 and TRBJ1-1, with a weak D call TRBD1 (5 bases). The V and J ends lost 0 bases and 0 bases respectively, with 17 bases between them. CDR1 and CDR2 (germline): SGHTA, FQGNSA. This CDR3 contains 18 residues.

This rearrangement joins TRBV7-9 to TRBJ2-7, with D tentatively TRBD1 (5 bases). This CDR3 region has 13 residues. Per germline, CDR1 SEHNR and CDR2 FQNEAQ (reference sequence). The V and J ends lost 1 base and 6 bases respectively, with 10 bases between them. CDR3 residues: CASSLVGVGEQYF. In nucleotides, the CDR3 is TGTGCCAGCAGCTTAGTAGGGGTCGGCGAGCAGTACTTC.